Here is one T cell receptor beta chain with its context. Its antigen is currently unknown. It was across several immunoSEQ plates that each subset's genomic DNA was evenly split. Produced via immunoSEQ multiplex PCR; TCRdb's table is partial and in-frame only. The sample yields approximately 2.4 million clones, roughly 95% seen once. The data stem from a study of shared clonotypes between healthy human individuals. Study observations and caveats: Rarefaction gave evidence that sorted-subset sequencing remained incomplete despite large depth.

The junction had 6 bases not matched to a gene; V was cut back by 5 bases and J by 4 bases. CDR1 and CDR2 from the germline V gene are SGHTA and FQGNSA. This CDR3 is 14 amino acids long. Division of CD4+ cells produced a CD45RA+ naive subset and a CD45RA-negative memory subset. Sequencing was done on a sample of naive CD4+ T cells sorted from blood. Subset specified: CD45RA+ positively selected. The sequence was collected from a man between 18 and 35 years old in good health. The J gene is TRBJ1-1, the V gene TRBV7-2; 8 bases are shared with TRBD1. The CDR3 DNA reads as TGTGCCAGCAGCCCGACAGGGGTTGGCACTGAAGCTTTCTTT. Translation: CASSPTGVGTEAFF.